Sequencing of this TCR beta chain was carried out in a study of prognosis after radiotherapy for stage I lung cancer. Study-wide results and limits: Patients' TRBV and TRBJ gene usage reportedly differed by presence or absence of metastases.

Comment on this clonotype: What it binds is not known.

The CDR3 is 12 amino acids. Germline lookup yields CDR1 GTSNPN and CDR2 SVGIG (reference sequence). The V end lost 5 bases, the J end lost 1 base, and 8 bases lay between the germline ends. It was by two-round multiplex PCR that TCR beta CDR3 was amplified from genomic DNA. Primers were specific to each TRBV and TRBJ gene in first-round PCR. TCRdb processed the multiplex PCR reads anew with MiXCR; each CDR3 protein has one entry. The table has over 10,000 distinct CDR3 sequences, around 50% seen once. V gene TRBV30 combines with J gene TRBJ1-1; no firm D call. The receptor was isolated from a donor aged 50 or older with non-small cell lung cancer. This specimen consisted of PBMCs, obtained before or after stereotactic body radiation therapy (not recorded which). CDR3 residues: CAWGSPNTEAFF. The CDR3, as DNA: TGTGCCTGGGGTAGCCCGAACACTGAAGCTTTCTTT.